This T cell receptor (beta chain) emerged from a study of chemoradiotherapy in HPV16-positive cancers. With regard to this clone: Its antigen is not known.

Points from the study as a whole: Non-HPV-specific T cells did not expand in tumors during treatment, whereas candidate HPV-specific clones and E7-related motifs did.

Measured with immunoSEQ multiplex PCR; TCRdb has only the in-frame clones, and not every one. The sample yields about 500 clones, almost 85% seen once. The V end lost 6 bases, the J end lost 3 bases, and 11 bases lay between the germline ends. Germline V gives CDR1 MNHNY, CDR2 SVGAGI (reference sequence). CDR3 length equals 13 residues. Sequencing used tumor tissue, obtained from a patient who underwent chemoradiotherapy. The chain links TRBV6-6 to TRBJ1-1; D gene uncertain. This receptor was identified in a human donor with HPV-associated anogenital cancer. The CDR3 here is CASSPNGDTEAFF. The CDR3 DNA reads TGTGCCAGCAGCCCAAATGGGGACACTGAAGCTTTCTTT.